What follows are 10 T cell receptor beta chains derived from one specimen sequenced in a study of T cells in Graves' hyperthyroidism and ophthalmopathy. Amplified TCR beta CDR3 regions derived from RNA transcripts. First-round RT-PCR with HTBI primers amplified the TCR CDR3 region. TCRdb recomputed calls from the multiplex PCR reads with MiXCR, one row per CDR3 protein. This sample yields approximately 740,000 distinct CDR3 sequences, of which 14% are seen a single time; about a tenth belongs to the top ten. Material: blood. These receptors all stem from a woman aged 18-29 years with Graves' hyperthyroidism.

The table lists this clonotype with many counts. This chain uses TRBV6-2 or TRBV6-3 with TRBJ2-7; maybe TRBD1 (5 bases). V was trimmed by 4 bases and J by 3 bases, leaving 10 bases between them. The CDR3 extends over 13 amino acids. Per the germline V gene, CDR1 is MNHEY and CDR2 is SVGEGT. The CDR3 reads CASSWSGLYEQYF. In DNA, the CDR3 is TGTGCCAGCAGTTGGTCAGGGCTCTACGAGCAGTACTTC.

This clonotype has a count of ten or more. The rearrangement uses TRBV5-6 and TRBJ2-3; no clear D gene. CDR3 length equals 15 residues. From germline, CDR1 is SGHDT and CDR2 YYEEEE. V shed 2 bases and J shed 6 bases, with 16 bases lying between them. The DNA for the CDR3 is TGTGCCAGCAGCTTTCTAGGCCAGCCGAGGGATACGCAGTATTTT. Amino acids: CASSFLGQPRDTQYF. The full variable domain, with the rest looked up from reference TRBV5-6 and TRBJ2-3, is DAGVTQSPTHLIKTRGQQVTLRCSPKSGHDTVSWYQQALGQGPQFIFQYYEEEERQRGNFPDRFSGHQFPNYSSELNVNALLLGDSALYLCASSFLGQPRDTQYFGPGTRLTVL.

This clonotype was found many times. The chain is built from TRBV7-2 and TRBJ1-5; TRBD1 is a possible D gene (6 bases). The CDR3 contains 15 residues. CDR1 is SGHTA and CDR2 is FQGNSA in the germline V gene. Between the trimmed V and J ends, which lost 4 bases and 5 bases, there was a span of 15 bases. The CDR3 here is CASSSQTGLDQPQHF. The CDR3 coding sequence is TGTGCCAGCAGCTCTCAGACAGGCCTTGATCAGCCCCAGCATTTT.

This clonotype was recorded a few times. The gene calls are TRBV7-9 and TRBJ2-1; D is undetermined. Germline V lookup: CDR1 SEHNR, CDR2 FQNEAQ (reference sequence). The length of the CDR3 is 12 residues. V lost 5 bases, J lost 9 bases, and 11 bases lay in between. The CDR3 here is CASSPFTAEQFF. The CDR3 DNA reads TGTGCCAGCAGCCCATTCACGGCTGAGCAGTTCTTC.

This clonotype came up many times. Here the CDR3 DNA reads TGTGCCACCAGTGATTTCTCTGAGCAGTTCTTC. Amino acids: CATSDFSEQFF. The chain links TRBV24-1 to TRBJ2-1; D is unresolved. Trimming took off 1 base at V and 9 bases at J, with 3 bases between the two ends. The germline V gene encodes CDR1 KGHDR and CDR2 SFDVKD. The CDR3 is made up of 11 amino acids.

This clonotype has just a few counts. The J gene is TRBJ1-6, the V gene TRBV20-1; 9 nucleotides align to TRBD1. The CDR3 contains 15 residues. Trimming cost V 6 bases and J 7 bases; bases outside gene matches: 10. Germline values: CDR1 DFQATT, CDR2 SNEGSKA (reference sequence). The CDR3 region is CSARTGEWGNSPLHF. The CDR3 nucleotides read TGCAGTGCCCGGACAGGGGAATGGGGGAATTCACCCCTCCACTTT.

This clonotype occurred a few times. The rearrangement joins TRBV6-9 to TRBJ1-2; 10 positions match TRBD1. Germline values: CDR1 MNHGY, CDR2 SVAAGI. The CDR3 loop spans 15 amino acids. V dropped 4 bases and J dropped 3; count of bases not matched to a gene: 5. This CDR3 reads CASSSGTGDYYGYTF. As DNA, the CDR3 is TGTGCCAGCAGTTCCGGGACAGGGGATTACTATGGCTACACCTTC.

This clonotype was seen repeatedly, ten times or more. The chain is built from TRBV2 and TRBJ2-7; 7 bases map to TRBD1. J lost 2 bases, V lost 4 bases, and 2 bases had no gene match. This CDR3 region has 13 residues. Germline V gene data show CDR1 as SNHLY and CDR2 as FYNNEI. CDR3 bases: TGTGCCAGCAGTGGGACAGGTACCTACGAGCAGTACTTC. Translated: CASSGTGTYEQYF.

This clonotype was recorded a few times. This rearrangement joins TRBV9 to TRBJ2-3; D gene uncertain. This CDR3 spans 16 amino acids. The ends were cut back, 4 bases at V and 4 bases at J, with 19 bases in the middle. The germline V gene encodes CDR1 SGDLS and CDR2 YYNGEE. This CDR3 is CASSPSTSIFSDTQYF. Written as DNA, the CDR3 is TGTGCCAGCAGCCCGTCGACCAGTATCTTCTCAGATACGCAGTATTTT. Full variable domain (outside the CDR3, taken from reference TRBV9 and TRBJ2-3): DSGVTQTPKHLITATGQRVTLRCSPRSGDLSVYWYQQSLDQGLQFLIQYYNGEERAKGNILERFSAQQFPDLHSELNLSSLELGDSALYFCASSPSTSIFSDTQYFGPGTRLTVL.

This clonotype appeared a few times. The CDR3 nucleotides read TGTGCCAGCAGGTTTCGGGACAAAGGGTCCCCCAACGTCCTGACTTTC. This sequence encodes CASRFRDKGSPNVLTF. The gene calls are TRBV7-9 and TRBJ2-6; possibly TRBD1 for D (6 bases). Germline loops: CDR1 SEHNR, CDR2 FQNEAQ (reference sequence). V shed 6 bases and J shed 8 bases, with 20 bases lying between them. CDR3 length: 16 residues. Variable domain in full (rest from reference TRBV7-9 and TRBJ2-6): DTGVSQNPRHKITKRGQNVTFRCDPISEHNRLYWYRQTLGQGPEFLTYFQNEAQLEKSRLLSDRFSAERPKGSFSTLEIQRTEQGDSAMYLCASRFRDKGSPNVLTFGAGSRLTVL.